The 14 T cell receptor beta chains listed next were all sequenced from one sample in a study of vaccination effects on CD4 cells after COVID-19. No antigen is known for these receptors. With the ViraFEST assay, the study expanded antigen-specific CD4+ T cells using viral peptide pools, then sequenced them. Scientists isolated CD4+ T cells after a roughly ten-day culture period ended. By PCR, the person was confirmed to have had SARS-CoV-2 infection between March and December 2020. Measured with immunoSEQ multiplex PCR; TCRdb has only the in-frame clones, and not every one. The sample shows roughly 26,000 clones, around 82% of them seen only once. Sample: CD4+ T cells from PBMCs cultured with HCoV-NL63 spike peptides, taken before COVID-19 vaccination. The receptors here all came from a human donor who had a prior SARS-CoV-2 infection.

The chain is built from TRBV12-5 and TRBJ2-7; TRBD2 agrees at 11 bases. J was trimmed by 4 bases and V by 2 bases; bases with no gene match: 7. This CDR3 has 16 residues. Germline CDR1 reads LGHNT; CDR2 reads FRNRAP. The CDR3 region is CASGLIIAGGGYEQYF. The CDR3 DNA reads TGTGCTAGTGGTTTGATTATAGCGGGAGGGGGGTACGAGCAGTACTTC.

This chain connects TRBV4-2 to TRBJ1-1, with TRBD1 matching 9 bases. The trim removed 6 bases at V and 1 base at J, leaving 6 bases unmatched. The CDR3 contains 15 residues. Germline-derived CDR1 and CDR2 are LGHNA and YNFKEQ. The CDR3 DNA follows: TGTGCCAGCAGGCTCGGACAGGGGAAGAACACTGAAGCTTTCTTT. Its protein is CASRLGQGKNTEAFF.

This clone was seen a few times. V and J are TRBV2 and TRBJ1-2, with TRBD1 matching 9 bases. J lost 8 bases, V lost 5 bases, and 12 bases had no gene match. CDR3 size: 15 residues. Per germline, CDR1 SNHLY and CDR2 FYNNEI. The CDR3 DNA is TGTGCCAGCAGTTCGCCGGGACAGGGTCTTTGGGGCTACACCTTC. It yields the protein CASSSPGQGLWGYTF.

The gene calls are TRBV28 and TRBJ1-1; 11 bases match TRBD1. This CDR3 region has 15 residues. The ends lost 10 bases at V and 4 bases at J; junction bases unmatched: 11. CDR1 and CDR2 (germline): MDHEN, SYDVKM. CDR3 sequence (DNA): TGTGCCATCTTCGGACAGGGGGCGCTTCCCACTGAAGCTTTCTTT. Its protein product is CAIFGQGALPTEAFF.

The chain recombines TRBV7-2 with TRBJ1-2, with TRBD1 as a possible D gene (6 bases). The germline gives CDR1 SGHTA, CDR2 FQGNSA. V was trimmed by 0 bases and J by 2 bases, leaving 7 bases between them. The CDR3 sequence is 14 residues long. Written as DNA, the CDR3 is TGTGCCAGCAGCTTAGCAGGGGGGAACTATGGCTACACCTTC. It yields the protein CASSLAGGNYGYTF.

The rearrangement links TRBV7-2 to TRBJ1-2; D not certain. CDR3 length equals 13 residues. Trimming removed 2 bases from V and 7 bases from J, with 11 bases in between. Germline loops: CDR1 SGHTA, CDR2 FQGNSA. CDR3 nucleotides: TGTGCCAGCAGCTTAAATAGTCACGGTGGCTACACCTTC. This translates into CASSLNSHGGYTF.

The V gene is TRBV6-2 or TRBV6-3, the J gene TRBJ2-5; possible D gene TRBD2, 7 bases. The germline CDR1 and CDR2 sequences are MNHEY and SVGEGT. This CDR3 region has 18 residues. The V end lost 6 bases, the J end lost 0 bases, and 23 bases lay between the germline ends. CDR3 amino acids: CASSPHVARGGDQETQYF. CDR3 nucleotides: TGTGCCAGCAGCCCGCACGTCGCGAGAGGGGGGGACCAAGAGACCCAGTACTTC.

This clone was observed a few times. The V call is TRBV5-4, the J call TRBJ1-6; 7 positions agree with TRBD1. Germline V gives CDR1 SGHNT, CDR2 YYREEE (reference sequence). This CDR3 has 16 residues. The V and J ends lost 3 bases and 6 bases, in that order; junction bases with no gene match: 9. The CDR3 DNA reads TGTGCCAGCAGCTGGACTAAGACAGGGTTTAATTCACCCCTCCACTTT. It codes for CASSWTKTGFNSPLHF.

The chain is built from TRBV5-1 and TRBJ2-2, with 11 bases fitting TRBD1. Germline V CDR1 and CDR2: SGHRS, YFSETQ. With 4 bases clipped from V and 5 bases from J, the junction kept 7 bases outside the gene matches. The CDR3 runs 16 residues. As DNA, the CDR3 is TGCGCCAGCAGCCCGGACAGGGGGCGCCGAACCGGGGAGCTGTTTTTT. This sequence encodes CASSPDRGRRTGELFF.

This clone was observed a single time. V and J are TRBV6-5 and TRBJ1-2; D unclear. Germline V gene data show CDR1 as MNHEY and CDR2 as SVGAGI. The CDR3 covers 14 residues. The V gene lost 4 bases and the J gene lost 2 bases, with 11 bases spanning the gap. The CDR3 here is CASSWARPNYGYTF. CDR3 nucleotides: TGTGCCAGCAGTTGGGCCAGGCCAAACTATGGCTACACCTTC.

J is TRBJ1-3 and V is TRBV19, with no clear D. The germline V and J ends were trimmed by 5 bases and 0 bases, with 5 bases remaining between them. This CDR3 has 13 residues. From germline, CDR1 is LNHDA and CDR2 SQIVND (reference sequence). The CDR3, as DNA: TGTGCCAGTAGTTTGAGCTCTGGAAACACCATATATTTT. This codes for CASSLSSGNTIYF.

The chain links TRBV21-1 to TRBJ1-2; the DNA was not used to check the table's D call, TRBD1. TRBV21-1 is termed a pseudogene. CDR3 length: 14 amino acids. The CDR3 spells CASSFHRGHRGYTF. The CDR3 coding sequence is TGTGCCAGCAGCTTTCACAGGGGGCATCGTGGCTACACCTTC.

V is TRBV3-1 (or the pseudogene TRBV3-2) and J is TRBJ1-1; no firm D call. V shed 1 base and J shed 6 bases, with 12 bases lying between them. CDR1 LGHDT and CDR2 YNNKEL come from the germline V gene (reference sequence). The CDR3 consists of 14 residues. In DNA form, the CDR3 reads TGTGCCAGCAGCCAAGTTTCGGGTAGAGCTGAAGCTTTCTTT. Translating it yields CASSQVSGRAEAFF.

The chain recombines TRBV29-1 with TRBJ2-1; 10 bases match TRBD1. The V segment lost 5 bases and the J segment 5 bases; nucleotides outside the gene matches: 6. CDR1 is SQVTM and CDR2 is ANQGSEA in the germline V gene. This CDR3 has 14 amino acids. The CDR3: CSVRGTGEDNEQFF. CDR3 sequence (DNA): TGCAGCGTTCGGGGGACAGGGGAGGACAATGAGCAGTTCTTC.